This T cell receptor (beta chain) was found in a study of cytomegalovirus exposure and HLA in healthy donors. Broader study findings: Per a prior analysis, the majority of TCR beta V segments were productive roughly 87% or roughly 30% of the time.

A word on this clone: Its specificity is not known.

The PCR made use of 60 Vbeta and 13 Jbeta primers. Profiling relied on immunoSEQ multiplex PCR, and the TCRdb table lists in-frame clones only, not all of them. This table holds more than 70,000 clones, about 67% found once. This CDR3 is 15 amino acids long. Germline values: CDR1 MGHDK, CDR2 SYGVNS. Trimming removed 4 bases from V and 3 bases from J; junction bases left unmatched: 6. The donors were healthy bone marrow donors. This sequence originates from a man in his forties or fifties in good health and CMV-seropositive. Sequenced: PBMCs. The chain combines TRBV25-1 with TRBJ2-3, with TRBD1 matching over 8 bases. CDR3 region: CASSARTGLTDTQYF. In nucleotides, the CDR3 is TGTGCCAGCAGTGCGCGGACAGGGCTAACAGATACGCAGTATTTT.